A single sample gave rise to the 16 T cell receptor beta chains below, sequenced in a study of shared clonotypes between healthy human individuals. Sequenced by immunoSEQ multiplex PCR; TCRdb stores in-frame clones only, minus some. Here the sample spans 2 million to 3 million clones, approximately 94% being singletons. The sample comprised naive CD4+ T cells sorted from blood. Subset in this sample: CD45RA+ positively selected. These receptors all come from a man younger than 35 in good health.

The rearrangement links TRBV30 to TRBJ2-7, with 9 nucleotides matching TRBD2. CDR1 and CDR2 from the germline V gene are GTSNPN and SVGIG (reference sequence). The CDR3 totals 13 residues. The CDR3 sequence: CAASGRSTYEQYF. The CDR3 DNA reads TGTGCAGCGAGCGGGAGGTCGACCTACGAGCAGTACTTC.

DNA of the CDR3: TGTGCCATCAGTGAGGGGGATCGGAGGAGGTCCTACAATGAGCAGTTCTTC. This sequence encodes CAISEGDRRRSYNEQFF. The chain has TRBV10-3 and TRBJ2-1; possible D gene TRBD2, 5 bases. In germline, CDR1 is ENHRY, CDR2 SYGVKD. The germline V and J ends were trimmed by 2 bases and 1 base, with 15 bases remaining between them. The CDR3 extends over 17 amino acids.

The rearrangement joins TRBV19 to TRBJ1-1, with 9 bases lining up with TRBD1. The germline gives CDR1 LNHDA, CDR2 SQIVND (reference sequence). After removal of 7 bases from V and 1 base from J, the junction contained 10 bases not matched to a gene. This CDR3 contains 16 residues. In DNA, the CDR3 is TGTGCCAGTACAAAGCTCCCGACAGGGGGGAACACTGAAGCTTTCTTT. Its protein product is CASTKLPTGGNTEAFF.

The genes are TRBV18 and TRBJ2-7; 13 bases are a match to TRBD2. V gave up 4 bases and J gave up 2 bases; unmatched junction bases: 2. The CDR3 totals 15 residues. Germline V gene data show CDR1 as KGHSH and CDR2 as LQKENI. The CDR3 loop is CASSLLAGGAYEQYF. The CDR3 region has the DNA TGTGCCAGCTCACTACTAGCGGGAGGGGCCTACGAGCAGTACTTC.

The chain recombines TRBV30 with TRBJ2-7; the D gene is possibly TRBD2 (6 bases). The CDR3 spans 13 residues. The V and J ends lost 4 bases and 3 bases respectively, with 13 bases between them. Looked up from germline, CDR1 is GTSNPN and CDR2 is SVGIG (reference sequence). In DNA, the CDR3 is TGTGCCTGGAACGGCATGGGGGGCTACGAGCAGTACTTC. As protein: CAWNGMGGYEQYF.

The rearrangement uses TRBV6-5 and TRBJ2-3, with a tentative D call TRBD1 (6 bases). This CDR3 comprises 14 residues. Germline V gene data show CDR1 as MNHEY and CDR2 as SVGAGI. The V end was cut by 7 bases, the J end by 2 bases, with 13 bases between. The CDR3 sequence: CASTRRQATDTQYF. Written as DNA, the CDR3 is TGTGCCAGCACCAGAAGACAGGCCACAGATACGCAGTATTTT.

The J gene is TRBJ1-4, the V gene TRBV10-3; perhaps TRBD1 as D (5 bases). The germline gives CDR1 ENHRY, CDR2 SYGVKD. The V and J ends lost 3 bases and 5 bases respectively, with 10 bases between them. The CDR3 length is 14 residues. CDR3 residues: CAISDGGENEKLFF. CDR3 DNA: TGTGCCATCAGTGATGGAGGGGAGAATGAAAAACTGTTTTTT.

The chain employs TRBV5-1 and TRBJ1-3; perhaps TRBD1 as D (5 bases). V was shortened by 0 bases and J by 2 bases, with 18 bases between the two germline ends. CDR1 is SGHRS, CDR2 YFSETQ, per germline. CDR3 length: 18 amino acids. CDR3 residues: CASSLDLQSGTAGNTIYF. The CDR3 DNA sequence: TGCGCCAGCAGCTTGGACTTGCAATCCGGGACGGCTGGAAACACCATATATTTT.

This clone has only one observation. The chain has TRBV9 and TRBJ2-7, with no clear D. The V gene lost 1 base and the J gene lost 2 bases, with 10 bases spanning the gap. CDR1 is SGDLS, CDR2 YYNGEE, per germline. The CDR3 sequence is 14 residues long. The chain's CDR3 is CASSVSSSTYEQYF. The CDR3 nucleotides are TGTGCCAGCAGCGTATCATCAAGTACCTACGAGCAGTACTTC.

In the case of this clone: Different DNA sequences within this sample yield the same CDR3. The rearrangement links TRBV10-3 to TRBJ2-2; D gene ambiguous. The CDR3 has 12 amino acids. V was clipped by 6 bases and J by 3 bases, with 5 bases between them. CDR1 is ENHRY and CDR2 is SYGVKD in the germline V gene. The CDR3 reads CAIRSYTGELFF. The CDR3 DNA reads TGTGCCATCAGGTCATACACCGGGGAGCTGTTTTTT.

V and J are TRBV6-1 and TRBJ1-2; TRBD1 might be the D (5 bases). The ends were cut back, 7 bases at V and 2 bases at J, with 17 bases in the middle. In germline, CDR1 is MNHNS, CDR2 SASEGT. CDR3 length: 15 amino acids. The CDR3 sequence: CASIFLGAGNYGYTF. CDR3 bases: TGTGCCAGCATCTTCCTTGGGGCCGGAAACTATGGCTACACCTTC.

In this sample, this clone turned up once. CDR3: CASSARDTQETQYF. The CDR3 DNA reads TGTGCCAGCAGCGCCCGGGACACTCAAGAGACCCAGTACTTC. The rearrangement links TRBV11-3 to TRBJ2-5, with a possible D match to TRBD1 (6 bases). CDR3 length equals 14 residues. CDR1 is SGHNT, CDR2 YENEEA, per germline. V was trimmed by 5 bases and J by 2 bases, leaving 12 bases between them.

The chain has TRBV4-1 and TRBJ1-1; TRBD1 might be the D (5 bases). The CDR3 runs to 14 residues. Trimming pared 4 bases from V and 1 base from J, leaving 10 bases between. The germline V gene encodes CDR1 MGHRA and CDR2 YSYEKL. The CDR3 loop is CASSPTDRNTEAFF. The CDR3, as DNA: TGCGCCAGCAGCCCGACAGACCGGAACACTGAAGCTTTCTTT.

This clone was recorded only once. The chain links TRBV9 to TRBJ2-3, with D uncertain. The length of the CDR3 is 14 residues. Trimming stripped 0 bases from V and 8 bases from J, with 13 bases between. The germline V gene encodes CDR1 SGDLS and CDR2 YYNGEE. In nucleotides, the CDR3 is TGTGCCAGCAGCGTAGACCCGGACGCCGGTACGCAGTATTTT. This gives the protein CASSVDPDAGTQYF.

This clone was found once. This chain connects TRBV18 to TRBJ2-3; 9 bases are a match to TRBD1. From germline, CDR1 is KGHSH and CDR2 LQKENI. This CDR3 is built from 16 residues. V lost 2 bases to trimming and J lost 1 base; unmatched junction nucleotides: 4. The CDR3, as DNA: TGTGCCAGCTCACCAACTACAGGGGGCGGCACAGATACGCAGTATTTT. It encodes CASSPTTGGGTDTQYF. The full variable domain, completed using reference TRBV18 and TRBJ2-3, is NAGVMQNPRHLVRRRGQEARLRCSPMKGHSHVYWYRQLPEEGLKFMVYLQKENIIDESGMPKERFSAEFPKEGPSILRIQQVVRGDSAAYFCASSPTTGGGTDTQYFGPGTRLTVL.

V is TRBV5-8 and J is TRBJ2-5; D tentatively reads TRBD1 or TRBD2 (5 bases each). Germline V gives CDR1 SGHTS, CDR2 YDEGEE. The V gene lost 0 bases and the J gene lost 5 bases, with 11 bases spanning the gap. The CDR3 is made up of 14 amino acids. CDR3 nucleotide sequence: TGTGCCAGCAGCTTGGTGGGGGTTATGGAGACCCAGTACTTC. Protein product: CASSLVGVMETQYF.